This TCR beta chain was sequenced during a study of cytomegalovirus exposure and HLA in healthy donors. Study summary: Previous work identified some 120 million unique TCR beta sequences from about 179 million T cells. Of the donors genotyped, 300 to 500 in all, 75% to 85% fell in the Caucasian-associated ancestry cluster.

As for the donors, each was a healthy bone marrow donor. As regards this clone: Its antigen is unknown.

Germline CDR1 is SGHTA and CDR2 is FQGNSA. Trimming shortened V by 3 bases and J by 4 bases, and 12 bases separated the two germline ends. CDR3 length: 14 amino acids. Study-level results: Cytomegalovirus-associated status was assigned to approximately 160 TCR beta chains.

Primers for the PCR totalled 60 Vbeta and 13 Jbeta. The data were produced by immunoSEQ multiplex PCR, yet TCRdb's version contains in-frame clones alone and is incomplete. The table records around 230,000 clones, roughly 82% of them present only once. Source material: PBMCs. The gene calls are TRBV7-2 and TRBJ1-2; D uncertain. This clonotype originated in a man aged 40-55 years in good health and CMV-seropositive. The CDR3 nucleotides are TGTGCCAGCAGCTTCGGTCCGGGGTCCTATGGCTACACCTTC. Its protein product is CASSFGPGSYGYTF.